This T cell receptor beta chain was obtained from a study of beta chain features in type 1 diabetes. Investigators reverse transcribed all isolated RNA, so they sequenced expressed TCRB transcripts. Repertoires were generated with immunoSEQ multiplex PCR, while TCRdb's copy carries only in-frame clones and drops some. Among roughly 400,000 clones listed, approximately 15% were seen once. The CDR3 has 19 amino acids. J gave up 0 bases and V 2 bases, and 8 bases lay outside the gene matches. Germline CDR1 SGDLS, CDR2 YYNGEE. The authors took one heparinised blood draw, averaging approximately 0.12 L, from each donor.

The chain has TRBV9 and TRBJ2-6; 10 bases are shared with TRBD1. The material sequenced was naive CD4+ T cells from blood. The sequence was obtained from a man between 25 and 39 years old in good health. Here the CDR3 reads CASSVLSGTGASGANVLTF. In DNA form, the CDR3 reads TGTGCCAGCAGCGTTCTCTCCGGGACAGGGGCCTCTGGGGCCAACGTCCTGACTTTC.